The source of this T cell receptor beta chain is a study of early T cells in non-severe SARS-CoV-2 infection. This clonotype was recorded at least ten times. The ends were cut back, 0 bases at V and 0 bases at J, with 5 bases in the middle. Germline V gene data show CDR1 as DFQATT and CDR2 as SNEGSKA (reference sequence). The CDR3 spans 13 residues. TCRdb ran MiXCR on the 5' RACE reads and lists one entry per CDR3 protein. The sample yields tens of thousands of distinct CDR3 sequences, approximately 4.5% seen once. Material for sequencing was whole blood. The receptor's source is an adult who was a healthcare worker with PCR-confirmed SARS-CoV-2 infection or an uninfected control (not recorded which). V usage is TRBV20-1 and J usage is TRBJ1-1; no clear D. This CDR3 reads CSARDAMNTEAFF. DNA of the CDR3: TGCAGTGCTAGAGATGCCATGAACACTGAAGCTTTCTTT.